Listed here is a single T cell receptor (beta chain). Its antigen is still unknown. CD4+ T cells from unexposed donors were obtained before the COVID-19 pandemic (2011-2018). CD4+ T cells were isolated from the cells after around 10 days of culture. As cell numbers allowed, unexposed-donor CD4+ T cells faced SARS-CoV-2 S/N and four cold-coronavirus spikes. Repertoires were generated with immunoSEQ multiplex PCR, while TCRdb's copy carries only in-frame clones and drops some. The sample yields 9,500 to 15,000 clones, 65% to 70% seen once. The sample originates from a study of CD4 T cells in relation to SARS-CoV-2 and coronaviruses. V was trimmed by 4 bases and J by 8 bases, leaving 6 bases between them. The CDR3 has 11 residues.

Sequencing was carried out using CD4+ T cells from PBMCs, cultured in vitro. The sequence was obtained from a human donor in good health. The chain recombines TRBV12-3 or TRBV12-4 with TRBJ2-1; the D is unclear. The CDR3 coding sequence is TGTGCCAGCAGTTCTGGGGATGAGCAGTTCTTC. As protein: CASSSGDEQFF.